A single sample gave rise to the 21 T cell receptor beta chains below, sequenced in a study of T cells in Graves' hyperthyroidism and ophthalmopathy (dated by TCRdb to between 2018 and 2021). The receptor library was made with multiplex PCR. Data came from an Illumina HiSeq 2000. The TCR beta CDR3 regions were amplified from RNA transcripts. For the first round of RT-PCR on the TCR CDR3, the HTBI primer set was used together with the Qiagen OneStep RT-PCR kit. The public reads were run again by TCRdb, first through fastp at Q25 and then through MiXCR, and only productive beta chains were kept. Entries that share a CDR3 protein sequence are merged under the most common genes and DNA. This sample gives 300,000 to 450,000 distinct CDR3 sequences in total; 15% to 20% of them show up just once. The ten largest clonotypes hold roughly 16% of the sample. Specimen: blood. The receptors were gathered from a woman in her thirties or forties with Graves' ophthalmopathy.

This clonotype came up many times. V gene TRBV19 combines with J gene TRBJ1-1; D not certain. The germline V gene encodes CDR1 LNHDA and CDR2 SQIVND (reference sequence). This CDR3 is 15 amino acids long. The V end lost 4 bases, the J end lost 1 base, and 13 bases lay between the germline ends. The CDR3 loop is CASSKNKGGNTEAFF. The CDR3 coding sequence is TGTGCCAGTAGTAAAAATAAGGGCGGGAACACTGAAGCTTTCTTT.

This clonotype was picked up many times. V gene TRBV24-1 combines with J gene TRBJ2-2, with 8 bases identical to TRBD2. The CDR3 has 17 residues. V lost 0 bases, J lost 7 bases, and 9 bases stayed unmatched. Germline CDR1 is KGHDR and CDR2 is SFDVKD. The CDR3, as DNA: TGTGCCACCAGTGATTTGCGAGCGGGAGAGGGAAGCGGGGAGCTGTTTTTT. Its protein is CATSDLRAGEGSGELFF.

Ten or more counts support this clonotype. The chain employs TRBV28 and TRBJ2-7, with D unresolved. The CDR3 has 15 amino acids. Trimming removed 7 bases from V and 2 bases from J, with 18 bases in between. Per the germline V gene, CDR1 is MDHEN and CDR2 is SYDVKM. The chain's CDR3 is CASNPNRVSPYEQYF. DNA of the CDR3: TGTGCCAGCAATCCTAACCGGGTATCCCCCTACGAGCAGTACTTC. Full variable domain (remainder filled in from reference TRBV28 and TRBJ2-7): DVKVTQSSRYLVKRTGEKVFLECVQDMDHENMFWYRQDPGLGLRLIYFSYDVKMKEKGDIPEGYSVSREKKERFSLILESASTNQTSMYLCASNPNRVSPYEQYFGPGTRLTVT.

About this clonotype itself: One base away lies a much larger clone, so this may be a sequencing read error. The J gene is TRBJ2-7, the V gene TRBV6-1, with TRBD2 as a possible D gene (7 bases). Germline CDR1 and CDR2: MNHNS and SASEGT. The CDR3 covers 15 residues. CDR3 coding DNA: TGTGTCAGCAGCATGGGGGGAGGGGGAATTTACGAGCAGTACTTC. Translated, it gives CVSSMGGGGIYEQYF.

The V gene is TRBV19, the J gene TRBJ1-5, with TRBD1 matching 7 bases. V shed 8 bases and J 6 bases; nucleotides not matched to a gene: 4. CDR1 and CDR2 (germline): LNHDA, SQIVND (reference sequence). This CDR3 comprises 12 residues. The CDR3 coding sequence is TGTGCCAGTCGACAGGGAGCTCAGCCCCAGCATTTT. Translating gives CASRQGAQPQHF.

This clonotype has at least ten counts. The chain links TRBV12-3 or TRBV12-4 to TRBJ2-7; D is unresolved. This CDR3 has 13 amino acids. Trimming pared 5 bases from V and 3 bases from J, leaving 11 bases between. This chain's CDR3 is CASSPAGIYEQYF. As DNA, the CDR3 is TGTGCCAGCAGTCCGGCCGGAATCTACGAGCAGTACTTC.

This clonotype occurred many times. V is TRBV30 and J is TRBJ2-7, with D maybe TRBD1 (5 bases). The length of the CDR3 is 15 residues. The germline V gene has CDR1 GTSNPN and CDR2 SVGIG (reference sequence). Trimming pared 4 bases from V and 0 bases from J, leaving 16 bases between. The CDR3 here is CAWKKLGLSSYEQYF. The CDR3 DNA is TGTGCCTGGAAAAAATTGGGGCTAAGCTCCTACGAGCAGTACTTC.

This clonotype was found many times. The gene calls are TRBV19 and TRBJ1-1; TRBD1 matches at 8 bases. The CDR3 contains 16 residues. The trim removed 5 bases at V and 1 base at J, leaving 9 bases unmatched. Germline CDR1 is LNHDA and CDR2 is SQIVND (reference sequence). The CDR3 sequence is CASSAHRGAGNTEAFF. Written as DNA, the CDR3 is TGTGCCAGTAGTGCCCACAGGGGGGCCGGGAACACTGAAGCTTTCTTT.

The chain couples TRBV6-5 to TRBJ2-7; no firm D call. Trimming took off 6 bases at V and 3 bases at J, with 6 bases between the two ends. This CDR3 is built from 11 residues. CDR1 and CDR2 from the germline V gene are MNHEY and SVGAGI. CDR3 sequence reads: CASRYYYEQYF. The CDR3 DNA is TGTGCCAGCAGGTATTACTACGAGCAGTACTTC.

Ten or more counts support this clonotype. The chain joins TRBV29-1 to TRBJ2-7, with TRBD1 as a possible D gene (6 bases). Trimming removed 6 bases from V and 7 bases from J, with 13 bases in between. This CDR3 region has 11 residues. Germline V gene data show CDR1 as SQVTM and CDR2 as ANQGSEA. The CDR3 nucleotides read TGCAGCGTGGGGATTGGACAGGAGCAGTACTTC. The encoded protein is CSVGIGQEQYF.

Worth noting for this clonotype: At one boundary the junction diverges from the germline segment, which might be a read error. The chain is built from TRBV20-1 and TRBJ2-5, with D perhaps being TRBD1 or TRBD2 (5 bases each). CDR1 DFQATT and CDR2 SNEGSKA come from the germline V gene (reference sequence). The CDR3 is made up of 14 amino acids. The CDR3 protein is CSARDIGAGETRYF. CDR3 DNA sequence: TGCAGTGCTAGAGATATTGGGGCTGGGGAGACCCGGTACTTC.

The chain is built from TRBV12-3 or TRBV12-4 and TRBJ2-7; a possible D gene is TRBD2 (6 bases). The CDR3 extends over 14 amino acids. V lost 7 bases to trimming and J lost 4 bases, with 17 bases between them. This CDR3 reads CASKQGGVWYEQYF. In nucleotides, the CDR3 is TGTGCCAGCAAACAAGGCGGGGTCTGGTACGAGCAGTACTTC.

This clonotype was recorded at least ten times. The V call is TRBV9, the J call TRBJ1-1; possible D gene TRBD1, 5 bases. CDR3 length: 14 residues. CDR1 and CDR2 (germline): SGDLS, YYNGEE. The V end was cut by 0 bases, the J end by 3 bases, with 9 bases between. The CDR3 nucleotides are TGTGCCAGCAGCGTAGAAGGGGACGACACTGAAGCTTTCTTT. Translated: CASSVEGDDTEAFF.

V usage is TRBV7-9 and J usage is TRBJ1-2; unclear D gene. Per germline, CDR1 SEHNR and CDR2 FQNEAQ (reference sequence). The CDR3 extends over 14 amino acids. Trimming shortened V by 1 base and J by 4 bases, and 10 bases separated the two germline ends. The chain's CDR3 is CASSLVQDRYGYTF. In DNA form, the CDR3 reads TGTGCCAGCAGCTTAGTCCAGGACCGCTATGGCTACACCTTC.

The chain links TRBV19 to TRBJ2-7; TRBD2 agrees at 10 bases. CDR1 LNHDA and CDR2 SQIVND come from the germline V gene (reference sequence). The CDR3 consists of 14 residues. V dropped 10 bases and J dropped 4; count of bases not matched to a gene: 10. The CDR3 DNA reads TGTGCCACAGGCCTAGCGGGAGACTTATACGAGCAGTACTTC. Amino acids: CATGLAGDLYEQYF. Based on the CDR3 plus reference TRBV19 and TRBJ2-7, the full variable domain is DGGITQSPKYLFRKEGQNVTLSCEQNLNHDAMYWYRQDPGQGLRLIYYSQIVNDFQKGDIAEGYSVSREKKESFPLTVTSAQKNPTAFYLCATGLAGDLYEQYFGPGTRLTVT.

This clonotype was seen at least ten times. CDR3 sequence: CAISEVREDQPQHF. DNA of the CDR3: TGTGCCATCAGTGAGGTACGGGAAGACCAGCCCCAGCATTTT. The J gene is TRBJ1-5, the V gene TRBV10-3; D remains unclear. Trimming took off 2 bases at V and 7 bases at J, with 12 bases between the two ends. This CDR3 is 14 amino acids long. Germline CDR1 and CDR2: ENHRY and SYGVKD.

At least ten counts were recorded for this clonotype. The gene calls are TRBV15 and TRBJ1-5; D not certain. Trimming took off 4 bases at V and 5 bases at J, with 9 bases between the two ends. CDR3 length equals 13 residues. The V gene's germline CDR1 is LNHNV and CDR2 YYDKDF (reference sequence). The chain's CDR3 is CATSKRFDQPQHF. The CDR3 coding sequence is TGTGCCACCAGCAAACGGTTCGATCAGCCCCAGCATTTT.

For the CDR3, the DNA is TGCGCCAGCAGCTTGGACGGGAGAGACTATGGCTACACCTTC. It yields the protein CASSLDGRDYGYTF. This chain links TRBV5-1 with TRBJ1-2; D unclear. This CDR3 is 14 amino acids long. The V and J ends lost 0 bases and 3 bases respectively, with 9 bases between them. Germline V CDR1 and CDR2: SGHRS, YFSETQ.

This clonotype was counted between two and nine times. Since a much larger clone is just one base distant, this may be a read error. The chain employs TRBV9 and TRBJ1-2; a weak D match, TRBD1 (6 bases). The V gene's germline CDR1 is SGDLS and CDR2 YYNGEE. The CDR3 is 15 amino acids. CDR3 in amino acids: CVSSVEDSRNYGYTF. The CDR3 DNA sequence: TGTGTCAGCAGCGTAGAGGACAGCCGAAACTATGGCTACACCTTC.

This clonotype was seen ten or more times. The rearrangement joins TRBV6-1 to TRBJ1-3, with D possibly TRBD1 on 6 matching bases. This CDR3 has 15 amino acids. Trimming shortened V by 6 bases and J by 0 bases, and 12 bases separated the two germline ends. Germline lookup yields CDR1 MNHNS and CDR2 SASEGT. CDR3 nucleotide sequence: TGTGCCAGCAGAGGACAGCCTCCCTCTGGAAACACCATATATTTT. It yields the protein CASRGQPPSGNTIYF.

Many counts were recorded for this clonotype. The chain combines TRBV28 with TRBJ2-7; 11 bases map to TRBD2. V lost 6 bases and J lost 7; bases outside the gene matches: 20. Germline V gives CDR1 MDHEN, CDR2 SYDVKM. The CDR3 covers 18 residues. The CDR3 DNA reads TGTGCCAGCAGACTGCTAGCGGGAGGCGATGCCATCCCAAAGGAGCAGTACTTC. Translating it yields CASRLLAGGDAIPKEQYF.